This passage covers 13 T cell receptor beta chains from one sample sequenced in a study of technical replicates of blood from a few donors. Sequenced by immunoSEQ multiplex PCR; TCRdb stores in-frame clones only, minus some. The table has tens of thousands of clones, approximately 95% seen once. Material for sequencing was T cells isolated from PBMCs. The receptors come from a human donor in good health.

The chain links TRBV5-4 to TRBJ2-1, with D possibly matching TRBD2 (6 bases). V lost 1 base to trimming and J lost 7 bases, with 15 bases between them. The CDR3 runs to 15 residues. Germline loops: CDR1 SGHNT, CDR2 YYREEE (reference sequence). The CDR3 bases are TGTGCCAGCAGCTTGACGTCTAGCGTTTGGAATGAGCAGTTCTTC. Protein: CASSLTSSVWNEQFF.

The J gene is TRBJ2-3, the V gene TRBV9; tentatively, D is TRBD2 (6 bases). The CDR3 covers 15 residues. V dropped 3 bases and J dropped 6 bases, with 17 bases sitting between them. Per germline, CDR1 SGDLS and CDR2 YYNGEE. CDR3 amino acids: CASSGGLTQVDTQYF. In DNA, the CDR3 is TGTGCCAGCAGCGGCGGACTAACCCAAGTTGATACGCAGTATTTT.

V usage is TRBV11-2 and J usage is TRBJ2-7; TRBD1 might be the D (5 bases). Germline-derived CDR1 and CDR2 are SGHAT and FQNNGV. The V end lost 5 bases, the J end lost 2 bases, and 13 bases lay between the germline ends. This CDR3 contains 14 residues. The CDR3 coding sequence is TGTGCCAGCAGCACAACAGGTCGGCCCTACGAGCAGTACTTC. Translating gives CASSTTGRPYEQYF. The variable domain in full, with the rest retrieved from reference TRBV11-2 and TRBJ2-7, is EAGVAQSPRYKIIEKRQSVAFWCNPISGHATLYWYQQILGQGPKLLIQFQNNGVVDDSQLPKDRFSAERLKGVDSTLKIQPAKLEDSAVYLCASSTTGRPYEQYFGPGTRLTVT.

The chain has TRBV15 and TRBJ1-1; 8 bases are shared with TRBD1. This CDR3 region has 16 residues. Germline CDR1 is LNHNV and CDR2 is YYDKDF (reference sequence). The V segment lost 1 base and the J segment 6 bases; nucleotides outside the gene matches: 10. The CDR3 nucleotides read TGTGCCACCAGCAGAGGGGTTACAGGGGGAACCTCTGAAGCTTTCTTT. This sequence encodes CATSRGVTGGTSEAFF.

This chain uses TRBV6-5 with TRBJ2-4; the D gene is possibly TRBD2 (7 bases). This CDR3 contains 15 residues. Germline CDR1 and CDR2: MNHEY and SVGAGI. V was shortened by 0 bases and J by 4 bases, with 10 bases between the two germline ends. DNA of the CDR3: TGTGCCAGCAGTTACTCTGGGGGGGCGAAAAACATTCAGTACTTC. This sequence encodes CASSYSGGAKNIQYF.

The genes are TRBV19 and TRBJ2-3, with D possibly matching TRBD1 (6 bases). V lost 3 bases, J lost 4 bases, and 11 bases lay in between. Germline V gene data show CDR1 as LNHDA and CDR2 as SQIVND (reference sequence). CDR3 size: 14 residues. DNA of the CDR3: TGTGCCAGTAGTATCACAGGGATCGCAGATACGCAGTATTTT. Translated: CASSITGIADTQYF.

The rearrangement joins TRBV5-1 to TRBJ2-1, with no clear D. With 5 bases removed from V and 5 bases from J, the gap between germline ends came to 5 bases. Germline V gives CDR1 SGHRS, CDR2 YFSETQ. This CDR3 contains 11 residues. For the CDR3, the DNA is TGCGCCAGCAGTCAAAACAATGAGCAGTTCTTC. Translating it yields CASSQNNEQFF.

The rearrangement uses TRBV19 and TRBJ2-3; TRBD1 aligns across 7 bases. The junction had 5 bases not matched to a gene; V was cut back by 7 bases and J by 4 bases. Germline assignment: CDR1 LNHDA and CDR2 SQIVND (reference sequence). This CDR3 is 13 amino acids long. The chain's CDR3 is CASTRQGADTQYF. CDR3 in DNA: TGTGCCAGTACGAGACAGGGCGCAGATACGCAGTATTTT.

The chain links TRBV30 to TRBJ2-1; the match to TRBD2 covers 7 bases. The V gene end was trimmed by 4 bases and the J gene end by 9 bases; junction bases not matched to a gene: 3. The CDR3 has 11 amino acids. Per germline, CDR1 GTSNPN and CDR2 SVGIG (reference sequence). The CDR3 DNA follows: TGTGCCTGGAATCCGGGAGGTGAGCAGTTCTTC. Its translation is CAWNPGGEQFF.

The rearrangement links TRBV27 to TRBJ2-7; TRBD1 is a possible D gene (5 bases). V shed 5 bases and J shed 4 bases, with 12 bases lying between them. This CDR3 comprises 13 residues. Germline V gene sequence: CDR1 MNHEY, CDR2 SMNVEV (reference sequence). The DNA of the CDR3 is TGTGCCAGCAGTCCCAGACAGACTTACGAGCAGTACTTC. This translates into CASSPRQTYEQYF.

The chain joins TRBV5-8 to TRBJ2-3, with 7 bases aligning to TRBD2. From germline, CDR1 is SGHTS and CDR2 YDEGEE. The CDR3 has 20 amino acids. The junction had 25 bases not matched to a gene; V was cut back by 3 bases and J by 6 bases. The CDR3 DNA is TGTGCCAGCAGCTGCCGACCATTCCTGATTTGGCGGGAGTATTGGGATACGCAGTATTTT. As protein: CASSCRPFLIWREYWDTQYF.

For the CDR3, the DNA is TGTGCCAGCAGTTTCGGGACCGGGGAGCTGTTTTTT. Translating it yields CASSFGTGELFF. This chain connects TRBV27 to TRBJ2-2; no reliable D call. This CDR3 is 12 amino acids long. Germline V lookup: CDR1 MNHEY, CDR2 SMNVEV (reference sequence). Trimming pared 3 bases from V and 5 bases from J, leaving 4 bases between.

The chain joins TRBV18 to TRBJ2-1, with TRBD2 matching 7 bases. This CDR3 is built from 15 residues. Germline lookup yields CDR1 KGHSH and CDR2 LQKENI. V was clipped by 5 bases and J by 3 bases; unmatched bases: 7. In DNA form, the CDR3 reads TGTGCCAGCTCATCGTTAGCGGGTTTCTACAATGAGCAGTTCTTC. Encoded protein: CASSSLAGFYNEQFF.